The rows below give T cell receptor beta chains drawn from one sample of a study of shared clonotypes between healthy human individuals. Measured with immunoSEQ multiplex PCR; TCRdb has only the in-frame clones, and not every one. Here the sample spans approximately 2,000,000 clones, roughly 95% being singletons. The sequencing input was naive CD8+ T cells from PBMCs. Every receptor here comes from a man aged 18 to 35 in good health. Some clones in this sample may be carry-over from other donors' samples. Both conserved end residues are part of each CDR3. D genes are given only for firm matches. The size entry is marked missing in some rows and otherwise reads once, few, many or a size class.

V,size,D,J,DNA,CDR3
TRBV9,.,TRBD1,TRBJ1-3,TGTGCCAGCAGCCACGCCATTCCGCTTTCACCGGGACAGGGAGGTGGAAACACCATATATTTT,CASSHAIPLSPGQGGGNTIYF
TRBV6-5,.,.,TRBJ2-1,TGTGCCAGCAGCTCCTTGGGCGGGGTCAATGAGCAGTTCTTC,CASSSLGGVNEQFF
TRBV18,.,.,TRBJ2-2,TGTGCCAGCTCCGCCGCCAGACAGAACACCGGGGAGCTGTTTTTT,CASSAARQNTGELFF
TRBV9,.,.,TRBJ2-3,TGTGCCAGCAGCGTGCCGGCAGGGTCAGATACGCAGTATTTT,CASSVPAGSDTQYF
TRBV30,.,TRBD1,TRBJ1-1,TGTGCCTGGAGTGGGTGGGGACAGCGCTCTTCTGAAGCTTTCTTT,CAWSGWGQRSSEAFF
TRBV19,.,TRBD1,TRBJ1-1,TGTGCCAGTAGTTCCCGACAGGGGTCCACTGAAGCTTTCTTT,CASSSRQGSTEAFF
TRBV28,few,.,TRBJ1-1,TGTGCCAGCAGTTTTAATGGCAACGCTGAAGCTTTCTTT,CASSFNGNAEAFF
TRBV29-1,once,TRBD1,TRBJ2-7,TGCAGCGTTGAAGATCGGGGGACAGGCTACGAGCAGTACTTC,CSVEDRGTGYEQYF
TRBV7-9,.,TRBD2,TRBJ2-5,TGTGCCAGCAGCTTATTAGCGGGGACCCAAGAGACCCAGTACTTC,CASSLLAGTQETQYF
TRBV5-1,once,.,TRBJ2-2,TGCGCCAGCAGCCCTGATAGTGGCTTCAACACCGGGGAGCTGTTTTTT,CASSPDSGFNTGELFF
TRBV15,.,.,TRBJ2-5,TGTGCCACCAGCACAGACGGACTTGGGCAAGTGTACTTC,CATSTDGLGQVYF
TRBV5-1,.,TRBD2,TRBJ2-1,TGCGCCAGCAGCTTGAGCGGGAGGGCCAATAATGAGCAGTTCTTC,CASSLSGRANNEQFF
TRBV28,.,.,TRBJ2-7,TGTGCCAGCAGTTTATTGTTTGGGGAGTACGAGCAGTACTTC,CASSLLFGEYEQYF
TRBV7-2,.,TRBD2,TRBJ2-1,TGTGCCAGCAGCCCCAGGACTAGATACAATGAGCAGTTCTTC,CASSPRTRYNEQFF
TRBV13,once,.,TRBJ2-2,TGTGCCAGCAGCTCCGCCGGCGGGGAGCTGTTTTTT,CASSSAGGELFF
TRBV2,.,TRBD2,TRBJ2-7,TGTGCCAGCAGCTGGACTAGCGGGAGCTACGAGCAGTACTTC,CASSWTSGSYEQYF
TRBV27,.,TRBD1,TRBJ2-1,TGTGCCAGCAGCCGAACGGCCGGGACAGGGGTCAATGAGCAGTTCTTC,CASSRTAGTGVNEQFF
TRBV7-6,.,TRBD2,TRBJ2-1,TGTGCCAGCAGGCCCGGGACTAGTATCCAGCAGTTCTTC,CASRPGTSIQQFF
TRBV9,.,TRBD1,TRBJ1-1,TGTGCCAGCAGCGTAGCCACAGGGGGGCTGAACACTGAAGCTTTCTTT,CASSVATGGLNTEAFF
TRBV7-9,.,.,TRBJ1-2,TGTGCCAGCAGCTTAGTGGGGGGCAACTATGGCTACACCTTC,CASSLVGGNYGYTF
TRBV7-9,.,.,TRBJ1-4,TGTGCCAGCAGCCCAAGACAGGATCCAAAACTGTTTTTT,CASSPRQDPKLFF
TRBV28,.,TRBD2,TRBJ2-1,TGTGCCAGCAGTTCCTTTTCTAGCGGGAGCCCCTACAATGAGCAGTTCTTC,CASSSFSSGSPYNEQFF
TRBV7-8,.,TRBD2,TRBJ2-7,TGTGCCAGCAGCTTCAAAGCGGGAGGAGTATCCTACGAGCAGTACTTC,CASSFKAGGVSYEQYF
TRBV19,.,TRBD2,TRBJ2-5,TGTGCCAGTAGTATAGGGACACCCCTGGCACGACTAGCGGGCGAAGAGACCCAGTACTTC,CASSIGTPLARLAGEETQYF
TRBV2,.,.,TRBJ2-5,TGTGCCAGCAGTCCCGGGAAAATAGAGACCCAGTACTTC,CASSPGKIETQYF
TRBV4-1,.,.,TRBJ2-7,TGCGCCAGCAGCCAAGCACCGGGATTAGACGACGAGCAGTACTTC,CASSQAPGLDDEQYF
TRBV30,.,.,TRBJ2-7,TGTGCCTGGAGTTTTAACCCCACGGGCGAGCAGTACTTC,CAWSFNPTGEQYF
TRBV4-1,.,.,TRBJ2-2,TGCGCCAGCAGCCCTCGGGGGACCGGGGAGCTGTTTTTT,CASSPRGTGELFF
TRBV6-1,.,TRBD1,TRBJ1-1,TGTGCCAGCAGCATAACAGGGGATCGTTACACTGAAGCTTTCTTT,CASSITGDRYTEAFF
TRBV12-1,.,.,TRBJ2-2,TGTGCCAGCAGCTCTCCCGTGGGACAGGGCTACACCGGGGAGCTGTTTTTT,CASSSPVGQGYTGELFF
TRBV28,.,.,TRBJ1-1,TGTGCCAGCAGTTTATTCAGGGTTTGGACTGAAGCTTTCTTT,CASSLFRVWTEAFF
TRBV29-1,.,.,TRBJ2-1,TGCAGCTGGGTGGATTACAGCGGCCCATACAATGAGCAGTTCTTC,CSWVDYSGPYNEQFF
TRBV27,.,.,TRBJ2-1,TGTGCCAGCAGTCCAGACAGAAATGAGCAGTTCTTC,CASSPDRNEQFF
TRBV2,.,TRBD1,TRBJ1-5,TGTGCCAGCACCGACAGGGGAAGTCAGCCCCAGCATTTT,CASTDRGSQPQHF
TRBV4-3,.,.,TRBJ2-1,TGCGCCAGCAGCCAAGATGGCGAACCCTACAATGAGCAGTTCTTC,CASSQDGEPYNEQFF
TRBV28,.,.,TRBJ1-1,TGTGCCAGCATCCAAGGGGGGGAAGCTTTCTTT,CASIQGGEAFF
TRBV4-3,.,TRBD1,TRBJ2-7,TGCGCCAGCAGCCAAGATCGACAGGGGTACGAGCAGTACTTC,CASSQDRQGYEQYF
TRBV5-6,.,.,TRBJ2-3,TGTGCCAGCAGCTTATGGAGACAGTCACCCACAGATACGCAGTATTTT,CASSLWRQSPTDTQYF
TRBV9,.,TRBD2,TRBJ2-3,TGTGCCAGCAGCTCATCGACTAGCGGGAGGCCGGCAGATACGCAGTATTTT,CASSSSTSGRPADTQYF